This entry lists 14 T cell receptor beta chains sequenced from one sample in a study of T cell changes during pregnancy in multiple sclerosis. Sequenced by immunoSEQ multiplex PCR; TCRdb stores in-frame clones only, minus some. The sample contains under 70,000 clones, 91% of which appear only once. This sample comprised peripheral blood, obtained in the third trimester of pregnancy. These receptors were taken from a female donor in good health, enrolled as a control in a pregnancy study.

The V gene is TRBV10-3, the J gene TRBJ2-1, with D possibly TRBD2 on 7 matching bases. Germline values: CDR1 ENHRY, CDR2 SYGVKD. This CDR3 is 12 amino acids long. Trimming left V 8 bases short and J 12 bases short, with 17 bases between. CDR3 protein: CAIDGGAHGQFF. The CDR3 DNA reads TGTGCCATCGATGGGGGGGCCCACGGGCAGTTCTTC.

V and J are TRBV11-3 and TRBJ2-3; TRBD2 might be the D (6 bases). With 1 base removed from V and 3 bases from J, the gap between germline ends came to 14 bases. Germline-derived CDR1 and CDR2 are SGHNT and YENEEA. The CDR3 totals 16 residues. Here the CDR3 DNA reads TGTGCCAGCAGCTTAGTGACGGGCGGGGTTACAGATACGCAGTATTTT. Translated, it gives CASSLVTGGVTDTQYF.

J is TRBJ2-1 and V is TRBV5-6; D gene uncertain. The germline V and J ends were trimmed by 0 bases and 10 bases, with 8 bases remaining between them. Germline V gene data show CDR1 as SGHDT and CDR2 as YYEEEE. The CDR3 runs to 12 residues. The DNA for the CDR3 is TGTGCCAGCAGCTTGGGACTCTACGAGCAGTTCTTC. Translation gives CASSLGLYEQFF.

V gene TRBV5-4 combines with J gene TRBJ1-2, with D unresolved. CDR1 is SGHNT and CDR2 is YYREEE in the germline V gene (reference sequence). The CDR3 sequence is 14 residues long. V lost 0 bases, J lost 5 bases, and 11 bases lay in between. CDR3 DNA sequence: TGTGCCAGCAGCTTGGGCACTATCGGGTATGGCTACACCTTC. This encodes CASSLGTIGYGYTF.

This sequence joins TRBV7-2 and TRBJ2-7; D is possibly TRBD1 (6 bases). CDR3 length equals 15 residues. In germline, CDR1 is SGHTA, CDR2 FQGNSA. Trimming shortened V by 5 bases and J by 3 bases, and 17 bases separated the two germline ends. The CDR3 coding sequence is TGTGCCAGCAGCGCACTACAGGGCTCCTACTACGAGCAGTACTTC. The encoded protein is CASSALQGSYYEQYF.

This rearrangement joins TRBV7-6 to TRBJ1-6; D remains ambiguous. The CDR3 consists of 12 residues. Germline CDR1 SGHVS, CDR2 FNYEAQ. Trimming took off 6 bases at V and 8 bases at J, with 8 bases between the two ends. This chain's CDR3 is CASSSRYSPLHF. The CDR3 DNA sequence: TGTGCCAGCAGTTCCCGTTATTCACCCCTCCACTTT.

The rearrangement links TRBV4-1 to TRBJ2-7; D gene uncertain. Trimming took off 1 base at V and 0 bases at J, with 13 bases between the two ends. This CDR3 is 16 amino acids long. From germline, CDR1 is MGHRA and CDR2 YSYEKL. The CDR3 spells CASSQAAQRTSYEQYF. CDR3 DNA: TGCGCCAGCAGCCAAGCAGCGCAGCGAACCTCCTACGAGCAGTACTTC.

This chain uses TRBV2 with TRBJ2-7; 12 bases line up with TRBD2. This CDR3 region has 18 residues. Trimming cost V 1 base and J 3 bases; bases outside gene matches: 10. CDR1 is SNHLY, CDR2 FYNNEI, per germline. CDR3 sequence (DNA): TGTGCCAGCAGTGAAGAGCTAGCGGGGGGGCCACTCCTCTACGAGCAGTACTTC. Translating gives CASSEELAGGPLLYEQYF.

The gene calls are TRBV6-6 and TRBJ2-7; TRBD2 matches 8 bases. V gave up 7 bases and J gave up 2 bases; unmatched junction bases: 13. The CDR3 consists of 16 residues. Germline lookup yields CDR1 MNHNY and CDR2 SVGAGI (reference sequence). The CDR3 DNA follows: TGTGCCAGCACCCTCGGGGGGGAGCTCTACCCCTACGAGCAGTACTTC. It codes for CASTLGGELYPYEQYF.

The CDR3 DNA reads TGTGCCAGCAGCCCCAGGACTAGCGACGGGGAGCTGTTTTTT. This codes for CASSPRTSDGELFF. The chain uses TRBV7-8 and TRBJ2-2, with 9 bases aligning to TRBD2. In germline, CDR1 is SGHVS, CDR2 FQNEAQ. The CDR3 is 14 residues long. J lost 7 bases, V lost 5 bases, and 5 bases had no gene match.

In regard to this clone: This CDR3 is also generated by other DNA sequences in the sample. As DNA, the CDR3 is TGTGCCAGCAGTTACTCTGGCGGCACTGAAGCTTTCTTT. Its translation: CASSYSGGTEAFF. This sequence joins TRBV6-5 and TRBJ1-1; D remains ambiguous. CDR1 is MNHEY and CDR2 is SVGAGI in the germline V gene. The CDR3 is 13 amino acids. V gave up 0 bases and J gave up 4 bases, with 6 bases separating them.

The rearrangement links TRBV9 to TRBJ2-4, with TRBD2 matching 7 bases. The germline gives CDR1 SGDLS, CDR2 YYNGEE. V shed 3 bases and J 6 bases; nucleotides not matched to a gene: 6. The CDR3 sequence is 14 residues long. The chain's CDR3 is CASSGGTKGNIQYF. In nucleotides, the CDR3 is TGTGCCAGCAGCGGAGGGACTAAAGGAAACATTCAGTACTTC.

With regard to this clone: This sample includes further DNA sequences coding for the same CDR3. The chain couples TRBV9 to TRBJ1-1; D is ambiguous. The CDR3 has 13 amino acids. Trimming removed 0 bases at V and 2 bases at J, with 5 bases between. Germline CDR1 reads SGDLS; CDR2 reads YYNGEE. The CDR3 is CASSVAGNTEAFF. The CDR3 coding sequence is TGTGCCAGCAGCGTAGCGGGAAACACTGAAGCTTTCTTT.

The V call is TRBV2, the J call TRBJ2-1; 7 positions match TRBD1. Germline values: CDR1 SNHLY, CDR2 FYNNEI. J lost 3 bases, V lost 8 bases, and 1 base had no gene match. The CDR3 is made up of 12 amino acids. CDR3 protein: CASHRGYNEQFF. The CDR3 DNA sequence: TGTGCCAGCCACAGGGGCTACAATGAGCAGTTCTTC.